The 25 T cell receptor beta chains below come from one sample, sequenced in a study of blood T cell repertoires in COVID-19. Assay: immunoSEQ multiplex PCR; the TCRdb copy retains only in-frame clones and omits some. The sample includes 87,000 or so clones, 75% to 90% of them seen just once. Specimen: peripheral blood. The receptors were sampled from a man older than 75 with acute or convalescent COVID-19.

V gene TRBV6-4 combines with J gene TRBJ2-2; possibly TRBD2 for D (6 bases). CDR3 length: 16 residues. V was trimmed by 3 bases and J by 3 bases, leaving 14 bases between them. Germline values: CDR1 MRHNA, CDR2 SNTAGT. CDR3 coding DNA: TGTGCCAGCAGTGAACAATCGGGACTCTACACCGGGGAGCTGTTTTTT. It is translated as CASSEQSGLYTGELFF.

The chain uses TRBV11-1 and TRBJ2-7; D is ambiguous. The CDR3 is 14 residues long. Trimming took 1 base from V and 3 from J, leaving 10 bases between them. Per germline, CDR1 SGHAT and CDR2 FQDESV (reference sequence). In DNA form, the CDR3 reads TGTGCCAGCAGCTTAGGATATTACAACTACGAGCAGTACTTC. Translated: CASSLGYYNYEQYF.

This clone was counted once. The genes are TRBV7-2 and TRBJ1-1; 7 nucleotides line up with TRBD1. This CDR3 comprises 13 residues. V dropped 8 bases and J dropped 5; count of bases not matched to a gene: 8. From germline, CDR1 is SGHTA and CDR2 FQGNSA. The CDR3 DNA is TGTGCCAGCCAATCCCAGGGGGGAACTGAAGCTTTCTTT. Translation: CASQSQGGTEAFF.

The CDR3 sequence is CATAREQETQYF. CDR3 coding DNA: TGTGCCACAGCGAGGGAGCAAGAGACCCAGTACTTC. This chain uses TRBV10-3 with TRBJ2-5; perhaps TRBD2 as D (5 bases). V was shortened by 10 bases and J by 2 bases, with 11 bases between the two germline ends. The V gene's germline CDR1 is ENHRY and CDR2 SYGVKD. The CDR3 is 12 amino acids.

The chain recombines TRBV19 with TRBJ1-5, with 7 bases matching TRBD1. The germline V gene encodes CDR1 LNHDA and CDR2 SQIVND (reference sequence). V was pared by 8 bases and J by 0 bases, with 7 bases of the junction left unmatched. The CDR3 loop spans 15 amino acids. DNA for the CDR3: TGTGCCAGTCTAACAGGGGCTAATAGCAATCAGCCCCAGCATTTT. Encoded protein: CASLTGANSNQPQHF.

This clone was detected only once. The CDR3 loop reads CASRDRVGNEQFF. The DNA of the CDR3 is TGTGCCAGCAGAGACAGGGTTGGAAATGAGCAGTTCTTC. This chain joins TRBV25-1 and TRBJ2-1, with TRBD1 identical over 7 bases. Germline V CDR1 and CDR2: MGHDK, SYGVNS. Trimming cost V 6 bases and J 7 bases; bases outside gene matches: 6. The CDR3 runs to 13 residues.

For the CDR3, the DNA is TGTGCCAGCTCAGCCGGGACAGGGAGTACCGAGCAGTACTTC. Amino acids: CASSAGTGSTEQYF. The V gene is TRBV18, the J gene TRBJ2-7, with TRBD1 matching 9 bases. CDR1 and CDR2 from the germline V gene are KGHSH and LQKENI. This CDR3 comprises 14 residues. After removal of 5 bases from V and 6 bases from J, the junction contained 8 bases not matched to a gene.

The chain employs TRBV25-1 and TRBJ2-3; 7 positions match TRBD2. CDR3 length equals 17 residues. Germline CDR1 is MGHDK and CDR2 is SYGVNS. The V and J ends lost 4 bases and 6 bases, in that order; junction bases with no gene match: 16. CDR3 sequence (DNA): TGTGCCAGCAGTGTGCCCCCAGGGAGGGGAGGGGAGGATACGCAGTATTTT. It yields the protein CASSVPPGRGGEDTQYF.

CDR3 coding DNA: TGTGCCAGCAGCTTGCTGGACAGGGGTATCTACGAGCAGTACTTC. As protein: CASSLLDRGIYEQYF. The chain carries TRBV5-4 and TRBJ2-7, with TRBD1 matching over 9 bases. The CDR3 is 15 residues long. The V and J ends lost 1 base and 3 bases, in that order; junction bases with no gene match: 5. CDR1 is SGHNT, CDR2 YYREEE, per germline (reference sequence). Full variable domain (missing parts from reference TRBV5-4 and TRBJ2-7): ETGVTQSPTHLIKTRGQQVTLRCSSQSGHNTVSWYQQALGQGPQFIFQYYREEENGRGNFPPRFSGLQFPNYSSELNVNALELDDSALYLCASSLLDRGIYEQYFGPGTRLTVT.

This chain joins TRBV27 and TRBJ2-1; 12 positions agree with TRBD1. The CDR3 sequence is 16 residues long. Germline V CDR1 and CDR2: MNHEY, SMNVEV (reference sequence). The J segment lost 7 bases and the V segment lost 5 bases, leaving 9 bases of the junction unmatched. The CDR3 loop reads CASSPAGQGAYNEQFF. Here the CDR3 DNA reads TGTGCCAGCAGTCCCGCGGGACAGGGGGCTTATAATGAGCAGTTCTTC.

This sequence joins TRBV30 and TRBJ1-5; 7 bases match TRBD1. The trim removed 2 bases at V and 6 bases at J, leaving 7 bases unmatched. CDR1 GTSNPN and CDR2 SVGIG come from the germline V gene (reference sequence). The CDR3 length is 14 residues. Here the CDR3 DNA reads TGTGCCTGGAGTACAGGGGAGCGAGGTCAGCCCCAGCATTTT. The encoded protein is CAWSTGERGQPQHF.

This clone occurred a few times. V is TRBV6-5 and J is TRBJ1-5; D is uncertain. CDR3 length: 13 amino acids. With 6 bases removed from V and 3 bases from J, the gap between germline ends came to 9 bases. The germline gives CDR1 MNHEY, CDR2 SVGAGI. CDR3 coding DNA: TGTGCCAGCAGGCCCAGTAACAATCAGCCCCAGCATTTT. It codes for CASRPSNNQPQHF.

The chain links TRBV12-5 to TRBJ2-1; 7 nucleotides match TRBD2. The length of the CDR3 is 12 residues. J gave up 8 bases and V 6 bases, and 4 bases lay outside the gene matches. Germline V gene sequence: CDR1 LGHNT, CDR2 FRNRAP. The CDR3 DNA follows: TGTGCTAGTGGAATGGGGGGGGATGAGCAGTTCTTC. Translating it yields CASGMGGDEQFF.

The CDR3 coding sequence is TGTGCCAGCAGTTTAGCAGGGCGCTATGGCTACACCTTC. It specifies CASSLAGRYGYTF. V gene TRBV28 combines with J gene TRBJ1-2, with D maybe TRBD1 (5 bases). Deletions cut 2 bases from V and 4 bases from J, with 8 bases between. CDR1 and CDR2 (germline): MDHEN, SYDVKM. The CDR3 extends over 13 amino acids.

The chain employs TRBV24-1 and TRBJ2-5; a weak D match, TRBD2 (6 bases). V lost 4 bases to trimming and J lost 5 bases, with 13 bases between them. Germline-derived CDR1 and CDR2 are KGHDR and SFDVKD. The CDR3 is 14 amino acids. The CDR3 region has the DNA TGTGCCACCAGTGAGCCCGGGACTTCCGAGACCCAGTACTTC. Its translation: CATSEPGTSETQYF.

This chain links TRBV20-1 with TRBJ1-4, with TRBD1 matching over 9 bases. CDR1 DFQATT and CDR2 SNEGSKA come from the germline V gene (reference sequence). The CDR3 loop spans 14 amino acids. V lost 3 bases to trimming and J lost 10 bases; unmatched junction nucleotides: 9. The CDR3: CSASQGQGRVKLFF. CDR3 in DNA: TGCAGTGCTAGTCAGGGACAGGGAAGGGTAAAACTGTTTTTT.

CDR3 sequence reads: CASSLSLGALGQYF. DNA of the CDR3: TGTGCCAGCAGTTTGAGTTTAGGGGCTCTAGGGCAGTACTTC. The rearrangement uses TRBV2 and TRBJ2-7, with D possibly being TRBD1 (5 bases). This CDR3 has 14 residues. Looked up from germline, CDR1 is SNHLY and CDR2 is FYNNEI. Trimming stripped 5 bases from V and 9 bases from J, with 20 bases between. Full variable domain (outside the CDR3, taken from reference TRBV2 and TRBJ2-7): EPEVTQTPSHQVTQMGQEVILRCVPISNHLYFYWYRQILGQKVEFLVSFYNNEISEKSEIFDDQFSVERPDGSNFTLKIRSTKLEDSAMYFCASSLSLGALGQYFGPGTRLTVT.

To note about this clone: The same CDR3 is also encoded by other DNA sequences in this sample. In DNA form, the CDR3 reads TGTGCCAGCAGCTTTAGCGGACTCAGCTCTGGAAACACCATATATTTT. Its protein is CASSFSGLSSGNTIYF. This chain connects TRBV5-4 to TRBJ1-3; D not resolved. CDR1 and CDR2 from the germline V gene are SGHNT and YYREEE (reference sequence). V gave up 2 bases and J gave up 0 bases, with 12 bases separating them. CDR3 length: 16 residues.

The chain combines TRBV7-2 with TRBJ2-2, with 7 positions matching TRBD1. Germline loops: CDR1 SGHTA, CDR2 FQGNSA. This CDR3 is 15 amino acids long. After removal of 9 bases from V and 6 bases from J, the junction contained 13 bases not matched to a gene. The DNA of the CDR3 is TGTGCCAGTCGCGGCTATAGGGGGCTGGCCGGGGAGCTGTTTTTT. Translating it yields CASRGYRGLAGELFF.

The rearrangement joins TRBV4-2 to TRBJ1-1, with D unresolved. Trimming took off 1 base at V and 3 bases at J, with 15 bases between the two ends. CDR1 is LGHNA, CDR2 YNFKEQ, per germline. This CDR3 region has 16 residues. Here the CDR3 reads CASSQVGPGGHTEAFF. In DNA form, the CDR3 reads TGTGCCAGCAGCCAAGTGGGCCCAGGCGGGCACACTGAAGCTTTCTTT.

CDR3 sequence: CASRRTSGSYNEQFF. The CDR3 DNA is TGTGCCAGCAGAAGGACTAGCGGGAGTTACAATGAGCAGTTCTTC. V is TRBV6-5 and J is TRBJ2-1; 13 bases match TRBD2. The V gene end was trimmed by 6 bases and the J gene end by 4 bases; junction bases not matched to a gene: 3. The CDR3 is 15 amino acids. CDR1 and CDR2 from the germline V gene are MNHEY and SVGAGI.

The chain employs TRBV7-3 and TRBJ2-3; D gene unclear. Germline V CDR1 and CDR2: SGHTA, FQGTGA. The CDR3 totals 13 residues. Trimming removed 4 bases at V and 4 bases at J, with 9 bases between. Here the CDR3 reads CASSSMAADTQYF. In DNA form, the CDR3 reads TGTGCCAGCAGCTCTATGGCGGCAGATACGCAGTATTTT. The variable domain in full, with the rest retrieved from reference TRBV7-3 and TRBJ2-3, is GAGVSQTPSNKVTEKGKYVELRCDPISGHTALYWYRQSLGQGPEFLIYFQGTGAADDSGLPNDRFFAVRPEGSVSTLKIQRTERGDSAVYLCASSSMAADTQYFGPGTRLTVL.

The chain carries TRBV7-2 and TRBJ1-1; 10 bases fit TRBD1. Germline assignment: CDR1 SGHTA and CDR2 FQGNSA. V was clipped by 5 bases and J by 1 base; unmatched bases: 4. This CDR3 spans 15 amino acids. Written as DNA, the CDR3 is TGTGCCAGCAGCCCCTGGACAGGGGGGAACACTGAAGCTTTCTTT. It specifies CASSPWTGGNTEAFF.

The CDR3 sequence is CASSIRGITYNEQFF. The CDR3 DNA reads as TGTGCCAGTAGTATTAGGGGGATTACCTACAATGAGCAGTTCTTC. The chain joins TRBV19 to TRBJ2-1; D might be TRBD1 (6 bases). Germline CDR1 and CDR2: LNHDA and SQIVND (reference sequence). There are 15 residues in the CDR3. V was cut by 3 bases and J by 2 bases, with 11 bases left in between. The whole variable domain, filled in from reference TRBV19 and TRBJ2-1, reads DGGITQSPKYLFRKEGQNVTLSCEQNLNHDAMYWYRQDPGQGLRLIYYSQIVNDFQKGDIAEGYSVSREKKESFPLTVTSAQKNPTAFYLCASSIRGITYNEQFFGPGTRLTVL.

The V gene is TRBV5-1, the J gene TRBJ1-1; no clear D. V was trimmed by 3 bases and J by 5 bases, leaving 8 bases between them. CDR1 SGHRS and CDR2 YFSETQ come from the germline V gene. This CDR3 is built from 12 residues. CDR3 loop: CASSSGGTEAFF. The CDR3 DNA is TGCGCCAGCAGCTCGGGAGGAACTGAAGCTTTCTTT.